These 4 T cell receptor beta chains originate from one sample sequenced in a study of T cell changes during pregnancy in multiple sclerosis. TCRdb's copy holds only in-frame clones and misses some; the assay was immunoSEQ multiplex PCR. The sample holds around 26,000 clones, 88% seen once. Sample: CD4+ T cells from peripheral blood mononuclear cells, taken in the first trimester of pregnancy. The receptors were gathered from a female donor in good health, enrolled as a control in a pregnancy study.

This sequence joins TRBV11-1 and TRBJ2-5; D is unclear. CDR1 is SGHAT, CDR2 FQDESV, per germline (reference sequence). V was trimmed by 3 bases and J by 5 bases, leaving 4 bases between them. The CDR3 is 11 residues long. CDR3 amino acids: CASSFGETQYF. The CDR3 DNA sequence: TGTGCCAGCAGCTTCGGGGAGACCCAGTACTTC.

The chain carries TRBV7-6 and TRBJ2-3; 10 positions agree with TRBD1. V was pared by 5 bases and J by 0 bases, with 5 bases of the junction left unmatched. This CDR3 is 16 amino acids long. The germline CDR1 and CDR2 sequences are SGHVS and FNYEAQ. This CDR3 reads CASSQRQGASTDTQYF. DNA of the CDR3: TGTGCCAGCAGCCAAAGACAGGGGGCGAGCACAGATACGCAGTATTTT. Based on the CDR3 plus reference TRBV7-6 and TRBJ2-3, the full variable domain is GAGVSQSPRYKVTKRGQDVALRCDPISGHVSLYWYRQALGQGPEFLTYFNYEAQQDKSGLPNDRFSAERPEGSISTLTIQRTEQRDSAMYRCASSQRQGASTDTQYFGPGTRLTVL.

The chain carries TRBV5-6 and TRBJ1-6; tentatively, D is TRBD1 (6 bases). In germline, CDR1 is SGHDT, CDR2 YYEEEE. This CDR3 has 15 amino acids. The V end was cut by 0 bases, the J end by 9 bases, with 13 bases between. CDR3 protein: CASSLAGAKGSPLHF. The CDR3, as DNA: TGTGCCAGCAGCTTGGCAGGGGCTAAAGGTTCACCCCTCCACTTT. Looking up the rest from reference TRBV5-6 and TRBJ1-6 gives the full variable domain: DAGVTQSPTHLIKTRGQQVTLRCSPKSGHDTVSWYQQALGQGPQFIFQYYEEEERQRGNFPDRFSGHQFPNYSSELNVNALLLGDSALYLCASSLAGAKGSPLHFGNGTRLTVT.

J is TRBJ1-1 and V is TRBV5-8; D is undetermined. The V gene lost 0 bases and the J gene lost 10 bases, with 7 bases spanning the gap. Per the germline V gene, CDR1 is SGHTS and CDR2 is YDEGEE. This CDR3 is built from 11 residues. CDR3 region: CASSLGVSAFF. In DNA, the CDR3 is TGTGCCAGCAGCTTGGGAGTTTCAGCTTTCTTT.